This TCR beta chain emerged from a study of Tregs in tolerant kidney transplant recipients. Study-level points and caveats: This study did not directly address biological reproducibility.

Thawed PBMCs were FACS-sorted into unstimulated CD4+CD25+CD127- regulatory T cells, CD4+CD25- non-regulatory cells, CD4 and CD8 cells. Germline CDR1 is SGHTA and CDR2 is FQGNSA. The CDR3 is 14 residues long. V lost 1 base to trimming and J lost 3 bases, with 9 bases between them. Turning to this clone: Its specificity is not known.

Method: immunoSEQ multiplex PCR; TCRdb's copy keeps in-frame clones and lacks some. Of roughly 66,000 clones listed, over 85% were seen once; the top ten hold approximately 11%. The starting material was CD8+ T cells from blood, obtained before the transplant. This TCR was recovered from a human donor who received a combined kidney and bone marrow transplant. This chain links TRBV7-2 with TRBJ2-5; D gene unclear. CDR3 sequence (DNA): TGTGCCAGCAGCTTAGAACACGGAGAAGAGACCCAGTACTTC. Translation: CASSLEHGEETQYF.